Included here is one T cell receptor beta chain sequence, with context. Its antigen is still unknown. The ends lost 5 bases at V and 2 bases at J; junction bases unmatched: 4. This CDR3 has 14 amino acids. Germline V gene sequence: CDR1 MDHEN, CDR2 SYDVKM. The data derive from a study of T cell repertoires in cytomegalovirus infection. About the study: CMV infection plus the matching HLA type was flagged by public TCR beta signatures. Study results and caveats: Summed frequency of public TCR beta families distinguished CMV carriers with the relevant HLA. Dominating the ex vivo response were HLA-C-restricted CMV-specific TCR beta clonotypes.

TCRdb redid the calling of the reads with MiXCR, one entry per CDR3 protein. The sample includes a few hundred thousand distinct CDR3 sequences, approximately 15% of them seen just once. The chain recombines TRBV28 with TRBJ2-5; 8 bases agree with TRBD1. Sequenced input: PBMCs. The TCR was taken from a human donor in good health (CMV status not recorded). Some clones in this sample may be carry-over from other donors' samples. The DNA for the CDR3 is TGTGCCAGCAGTCCGCGGGACAGGCAAGAGACCCAGTACTTC. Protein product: CASSPRDRQETQYF.